This T cell receptor (beta chain) was captured in a study of T-cell reconstitution after alpha-beta-depleted transplantation in children listed by TCRdb under 2016. Context from the whole study: T-cell immune reconstitution after TCRalphabeta/CD19-depleted allogeneic hematopoietic cell transplantation in children was quantitatively tracked in the study by means of TCR repertoire profiling. Here is what the overall study found, with its caveats: The apparently early alphabetaT-cell count recovery about two months after transplant was reportedly dependent on only several hundred rapidly expanded clones derived from non-depleted graft cells. Over subsequent months, a decline in hyperexpanded clone frequencies was noted, and after one year, T-cell counts and TCRbeta diversity were mostly ascribed to newly produced T cells. In some patients, the high TCRbeta diversity seen at day 60 was put down to recipient T cells and intrathymic progenitors that had survived conditioning.

The CDR3 measures 19 amino acids from cysteine to phenylalanine. The entry retains the CDR3 DNA only, 57 bases that are in frame from base 1. The germline V gene gives CDR1 as SGHAT and CDR2 as FQNNGV. V was cut back by 2 bases and J by 4 bases, leaving a gap of 26 bases between them. This clonotype has only a few counts. Its target antigen remains unknown. No per-base quality is available; no much larger clone lies one base away. Interpreted using the paper, the treatment or condition label stands for: allogeneic hematopoietic cell transplantation with graft depleted of TCRalphabeta T cells and CD19 B cells. TCRalphabeta/CD19-depleted allogeneic hematopoietic cell grafts were given to the transplant recipients, all of whom were children. The library relied on PCR. The sample was run on an Illumina HiSeq 2500. Molecular barcoding was employed in the preparation of TCR libraries, with unique molecular identifiers being used to normalize TCRbeta repertoire quantification. TCRdb trimmed the raw reads at Q25, called clones with MiXCR and kept productive beta chains. Each CDR3 protein appears once, grouped with its most common genes and DNA. Within this sample are around 130,000 distinct CDR3 sequences, with around a tenth of them counted one time only. Together, the top ten hold 24% of the sample.

The receptor chain draws on TRBV11-2 and TRBJ1-2, and the D gene may be TRBD1, 6 bases matching. Sequenced here: PBMCs, mostly from graft donor cells, sampled 180 days after TCRalphabeta/CD19-depleted stem cell transplant. The TCR was taken from a girl under two years old who had a stem cell transplant for combined immunodeficiency, so the T cells may come from the graft donor. CDR3 protein: CASSLNGGAGATGIYGYTF. The base sequence is TGTGCCAGCAGCTTAAACGGGGGGGCCGGTGCGACCGGGATCTATGGCTACACCTTC.